Listed below are T cell receptor beta chains from one sample, sequenced in a study of naive and memory T cell subsets. TCRdb recomputed calls from the UMI-ligation and nested PCR reads with MiXCR, one row per CDR3 protein. Among approximately 29,000 distinct CDR3 sequences listed, under 20% were seen once. The sequencing input was effector memory CD4+ T cells from blood. All receptors come from a human donor in good health. CDR3s include the opening cysteine and the closing phenylalanine or tryptophan. A D gene is named only where the DNA matches it firmly. Clone size is stated in some rows and not others, as once, few, many or a class when expanded.

J gene: TRBJ2-5
clone size: many
D gene: NA
V gene: TRBV12-3/TRBV12-4
CDR3 DNA: TGTGCCAGCAGCCGGGACACCGCCTTCCAAGAGACCCAGTACTTC
CDR3 protein: CASSRDTAFQETQYF

J gene: TRBJ2-7
clone size: NA
D gene: TRBD2
V gene: TRBV7-2
CDR3 DNA: TGTGCCAGCAGCGTAGGACTAGCGTGGAACTCCTACGAGCAGTACTTC
CDR3 protein: CASSVGLAWNSYEQYF

J gene: TRBJ2-7
clone size: NA
D gene: NA
V gene: TRBV9
CDR3 DNA: TGTGCCAGCAGCGTAGGCCCTAACCGAAACTACGAGCAGTACTTC
CDR3 protein: CASSVGPNRNYEQYF

J gene: TRBJ1-2
clone size: medium-sized
D gene: NA
V gene: TRBV20-1
CDR3 DNA: TGCAGTGCTAGACGCCCTGGGTCGGATAACTATGGCTACACCTTC
CDR3 protein: CSARRPGSDNYGYTF

J gene: TRBJ1-3
clone size: medium-sized
D gene: NA
V gene: TRBV29-1
CDR3 DNA: TGCAGCGTAGAGGGGACCGACTCTGGAAACACCATATATTTT
CDR3 protein: CSVEGTDSGNTIYF

J gene: TRBJ2-7
clone size: NA
D gene: NA
V gene: TRBV24-1
CDR3 DNA: TGTGCCACCAGCCTAGACTATCGGGACAATGGCACCCACGAGCAGTACTTC
CDR3 protein: CATSLDYRDNGTHEQYF

J gene: TRBJ2-5
clone size: medium-sized
D gene: TRBD2
V gene: TRBV7-3
CDR3 DNA: TGTGCCAGCAGCTTAGGTAGCGGGGATAAACAGACCCAGTACTTC
CDR3 protein: CASSLGSGDKQTQYF

J gene: TRBJ2-1
clone size: few
D gene: TRBD2
V gene: TRBV28
CDR3 DNA: TGTGCCAGTACTAGCGTACTGTACAATGAGCAGTTCTTC
CDR3 protein: CASTSVLYNEQFF

J gene: TRBJ2-2
clone size: few
D gene: TRBD2
V gene: TRBV10-2
CDR3 DNA: TGCGCCAGCAGTGAGTCGCCTAGCGGCCGGGAGCTGTTTTTT
CDR3 protein: CASSESPSGRELFF

J gene: TRBJ2-1
clone size: few
D gene: TRBD2
V gene: TRBV7-2
CDR3 DNA: TGTGCCAGCAGCTTAGGGGGACTAGCGGGAGTTAATGAGCAGTTCTTC
CDR3 protein: CASSLGGLAGVNEQFF

J gene: TRBJ1-1
clone size: NA
D gene: NA
V gene: TRBV28
CDR3 DNA: TGTGCCAGCAGTTTCTCTTGGCTCGGGACGAACACTGAAGCTTTCTTT
CDR3 protein: CASSFSWLGTNTEAFF

J gene: TRBJ1-2
clone size: NA
D gene: NA
V gene: TRBV6-5
CDR3 DNA: TGTGCCAGCAGTGAAGGGGACGCCGGAAACTATGGCTACACCTTC
CDR3 protein: CASSEGDAGNYGYTF

J gene: TRBJ1-3
clone size: NA
D gene: NA
V gene: TRBV20-1
CDR3 DNA: TGCAGTGCTGGGACCTACAGGGTGGGCGGAAACACCATATATTTT
CDR3 protein: CSAGTYRVGGNTIYF

J gene: TRBJ1-5
clone size: NA
D gene: TRBD1
V gene: TRBV28
CDR3 DNA: TGTGCCAGCAGACCGAACTTGGGGGGGACAGGGGTTCAGCCCCAGCATTTT
CDR3 protein: CASRPNLGGTGVQPQHF

J gene: TRBJ2-1
clone size: NA
D gene: NA
V gene: TRBV3-1
CDR3 DNA: TGTGCCAGCAGCCAGGAACTAGGAGACAATGAGCAGTTCTTC
CDR3 protein: CASSQELGDNEQFF

J gene: TRBJ1-2
clone size: few
D gene: NA
V gene: TRBV6-5
CDR3 DNA: TGTGCCAGCAAACTAGGGGAGGGAATCTATGGCTACACCTTC
CDR3 protein: CASKLGEGIYGYTF

J gene: TRBJ2-3
clone size: many
D gene: NA
V gene: TRBV20-1
CDR3 DNA: TGCAGTGCTCCCCGGAAAACTCAGTCGTGGGATACGCAGTATTTT
CDR3 protein: CSAPRKTQSWDTQYF

J gene: TRBJ2-1
clone size: many
D gene: NA
V gene: TRBV20-1
CDR3 DNA: TGCAGTGCCAGTCGAGTGCCCCTCTCCTACAATGAGCAGTTCTTC
CDR3 protein: CSASRVPLSYNEQFF

J gene: TRBJ2-1
clone size: few
D gene: TRBD2
V gene: TRBV6-2/TRBV6-3
CDR3 DNA: TGTGCCACCGTCAGACTAGCGGGGAAGAATGAGCAGTTCTTC
CDR3 protein: CATVRLAGKNEQFF

J gene: TRBJ1-6
clone size: NA
D gene: NA
V gene: TRBV7-3
CDR3 DNA: TGTGCCAGCAGCTTAACGGGGGGGGATTCACCCCTCCACTTT
CDR3 protein: CASSLTGGDSPLHF

J gene: TRBJ1-1
clone size: medium-sized
D gene: TRBD1
V gene: TRBV27
CDR3 DNA: TGTGCCAGCAGTTTATCTCCCACAGGGGGTTTGAACACTGAAGCTTTCTTT
CDR3 protein: CASSLSPTGGLNTEAFF

J gene: TRBJ1-1
clone size: few
D gene: NA
V gene: TRBV6-2/TRBV6-3
CDR3 DNA: TGTGCCAGCAGCCAGGGCCCCTCGACCACTGAAGCTTTCTTT
CDR3 protein: CASSQGPSTTEAFF

J gene: TRBJ2-3
clone size: few
D gene: NA
V gene: TRBV10-3
CDR3 DNA: TGTGCCATCAGTGGCAGGGGAGACGATACGCAGTATTTT
CDR3 protein: CAISGRGDDTQYF

J gene: TRBJ1-2
clone size: NA
D gene: NA
V gene: TRBV30
CDR3 DNA: TGTGCCTGGAACCCTGGGTGGGGAGGCTATGGCTACACCTTC
CDR3 protein: CAWNPGWGGYGYTF

J gene: TRBJ2-7
clone size: NA
D gene: TRBD2
V gene: TRBV6-5
CDR3 DNA: TGTGCCAGCAGTAGCGGGAGGTACGAGCAGTACTTC
CDR3 protein: CASSSGRYEQYF

J gene: TRBJ1-2
clone size: many
D gene: TRBD1
V gene: TRBV28
CDR3 DNA: TGTGCCAGCGGGGACAGACTTATCTTTAACTATGGCTACACCTTC
CDR3 protein: CASGDRLIFNYGYTF

J gene: TRBJ1-2
clone size: NA
D gene: NA
V gene: TRBV6-5
CDR3 DNA: TGTGCCAGCAGTTATCGGGCAGGCCAAGGCTATGGCTACACCTTC
CDR3 protein: CASSYRAGQGYGYTF

J gene: TRBJ2-7
clone size: NA
D gene: NA
V gene: TRBV6-2/TRBV6-3
CDR3 DNA: TGTGCCAGCAGTTCAGCCTCCTACGAGCAGTACTTC
CDR3 protein: CASSSASYEQYF

J gene: TRBJ1-1
clone size: many
D gene: NA
V gene: TRBV12-5
CDR3 DNA: TGTGCTAGTGGACTCAGTTTCAACACTGAAGCTTTCTTT
CDR3 protein: CASGLSFNTEAFF

J gene: TRBJ2-4
clone size: few
D gene: NA
V gene: TRBV10-2
CDR3 DNA: TGCGCCAGCAGTGAGTGGCGGACCAAAAACATTCAGTACTTC
CDR3 protein: CASSEWRTKNIQYF

J gene: TRBJ2-7
clone size: NA
D gene: NA
V gene: TRBV20-1
CDR3 DNA: TGCAGTGCTAGAGATCTCCTGAGGGACGAGCAGTACTTC
CDR3 protein: CSARDLLRDEQYF

J gene: TRBJ2-7
clone size: few
D gene: NA
V gene: TRBV11-3
CDR3 DNA: TGTGCCAGCAGCCCGGGGGAGCGGATCTCCTACGAGCAGTACTTC
CDR3 protein: CASSPGERISYEQYF

J gene: TRBJ2-7
clone size: NA
D gene: NA
V gene: TRBV7-2
CDR3 DNA: TGTGCCAGCAGCTTAGCGCTCGGGGGCTCAGACGAGCAGTACTTC
CDR3 protein: CASSLALGGSDEQYF

J gene: TRBJ2-7
clone size: many
D gene: NA
V gene: TRBV5-1
CDR3 DNA: TGCGCCAGCAGCTCAGGAGACAGAACGCGAACCTACGAGCAGTACTTC
CDR3 protein: CASSSGDRTRTYEQYF

J gene: TRBJ1-1
clone size: few
D gene: TRBD1
V gene: TRBV12-3/TRBV12-4
CDR3 DNA: TGTGCCAGCAGTTCAGCGGACAGGGGGAACACTGAAGCTTTCTTT
CDR3 protein: CASSSADRGNTEAFF

J gene: TRBJ2-4
clone size: NA
D gene: NA
V gene: TRBV2
CDR3 DNA: TGTGCCAGCAGGCCGGGAGAGCTAGCCAAAAACATTCAGTACTTC
CDR3 protein: CASRPGELAKNIQYF

J gene: TRBJ1-2
clone size: few
D gene: NA
V gene: TRBV28
CDR3 DNA: TGTGCCGGTTTCGACGGTAACTATGGCTACACCTTC
CDR3 protein: CAGFDGNYGYTF

J gene: TRBJ2-6
clone size: NA
D gene: NA
V gene: TRBV9
CDR3 DNA: TGTGCCAGCAGCGCCCGGGACACGGGAATCTCTGGGGCCAACGTCCTGACTTTC
CDR3 protein: CASSARDTGISGANVLTF

J gene: TRBJ2-1
clone size: NA
D gene: TRBD2
V gene: TRBV7-2
CDR3 DNA: TGTGCCAGCAGCTTTTTTACTAGCGGGGGAAATGAGCAGTTCTTC
CDR3 protein: CASSFFTSGGNEQFF

J gene: TRBJ2-4
clone size: few
D gene: NA
V gene: TRBV5-5
CDR3 DNA: TGTGCCAGCAGCTTGGTTCCCGCTGAAAACATTCAGTACTTC
CDR3 protein: CASSLVPAENIQYF

J gene: TRBJ2-7
clone size: NA
D gene: TRBD1
V gene: TRBV28
CDR3 DNA: TGTGCCAGCAGTCTCCCCGACAGGGGCTACGAGCAGTACTTC
CDR3 protein: CASSLPDRGYEQYF

J gene: TRBJ2-7
clone size: few
D gene: TRBD2
V gene: TRBV27
CDR3 DNA: TGTGCCAGCAGGTCCGGGACTAGCGCGGCCGAGCAGTACTTC
CDR3 protein: CASRSGTSAAEQYF

J gene: TRBJ1-1
clone size: few
D gene: NA
V gene: TRBV18
CDR3 DNA: TGTGCCAGCTCACCACGAGTTCAAAACACTGAAGCTTTCTTT
CDR3 protein: CASSPRVQNTEAFF

J gene: TRBJ2-1
clone size: NA
D gene: NA
V gene: TRBV6-2/TRBV6-3
CDR3 DNA: TGTGCCAGCAGTTACCTGGGCTACAATGAGCAGTTCTTC
CDR3 protein: CASSYLGYNEQFF

J gene: TRBJ2-7
clone size: NA
D gene: NA
V gene: TRBV6-6
CDR3 DNA: TGTGCCAGCAGTTACTCGGGACAATCCTACGAGCAGTACTTC
CDR3 protein: CASSYSGQSYEQYF

J gene: TRBJ2-1
clone size: NA
D gene: TRBD2
V gene: TRBV5-4
CDR3 DNA: TGTGCCAGCAGCGGAACCGGGACTAGCGGGATAAGTGAGCAGTTCTTC
CDR3 protein: CASSGTGTSGISEQFF

J gene: TRBJ2-3
clone size: many
D gene: NA
V gene: TRBV10-3
CDR3 DNA: TGTGCCATCAGTGAAGGTCGCTCTAGCACAGATACGCAGTATTTT
CDR3 protein: CAISEGRSSTDTQYF

J gene: TRBJ2-2
clone size: few
D gene: NA
V gene: TRBV6-5
CDR3 DNA: TGTGCCAGCAAAGTTCTCACCGGGGAGCTGTTTTTT
CDR3 protein: CASKVLTGELFF

J gene: TRBJ1-2
clone size: few
D gene: NA
V gene: TRBV2
CDR3 DNA: TGTGCTCAAAGCGGCAGAAACTATGGCTACACCTTC
CDR3 protein: CAQSGRNYGYTF

J gene: TRBJ1-4
clone size: many
D gene: NA
V gene: TRBV20-1
CDR3 DNA: TGCAGTGCTAGGAATAGTTTAGGCACGATGTTTAATGAAAAACTGTTTTTT
CDR3 protein: CSARNSLGTMFNEKLFF

J gene: TRBJ2-5
clone size: NA
D gene: NA
V gene: TRBV30
CDR3 DNA: TGTGCCTGGAGGCAACTAGCTCAGGGGGTCCAGTACTTC
CDR3 protein: CAWRQLAQGVQYF

J gene: TRBJ1-4
clone size: many
D gene: NA
V gene: TRBV18
CDR3 DNA: TGTGCCAGCTCCCCGTCGGGGGAACTGTTTTTT
CDR3 protein: CASSPSGELFF

J gene: TRBJ2-1
clone size: NA
D gene: NA
V gene: TRBV6-1
CDR3 DNA: TGTGCCAGCAGTGAATGGGGAATCAGCGGACTAACCTACAATGAGCAGTTCTTC
CDR3 protein: CASSEWGISGLTYNEQFF

J gene: TRBJ2-1
clone size: few
D gene: NA
V gene: TRBV6-1
CDR3 DNA: TGTGCCAGCAGTTCTCCCTGGCCTGCAAACAACCTCGATGAGCAGTTCTTC
CDR3 protein: CASSSPWPANNLDEQFF

J gene: TRBJ1-1
clone size: NA
D gene: NA
V gene: TRBV5-1
CDR3 DNA: TGCGCCAGCAGCCCTGGACCAGGAACCACTGAAGCTTTCTTT
CDR3 protein: CASSPGPGTTEAFF

J gene: TRBJ2-1
clone size: few
D gene: TRBD2
V gene: TRBV12-3/TRBV12-4
CDR3 DNA: TGTGCCAGCAGTCCTCAGGGTAGGGCTAGCGGTTACAATGAGCAGTTCTTC
CDR3 protein: CASSPQGRASGYNEQFF

J gene: TRBJ1-2
clone size: many
D gene: NA
V gene: TRBV12-5
CDR3 DNA: TGTGCTAGTGGTGGATCCACAGGGTATGGCTACACCTTC
CDR3 protein: CASGGSTGYGYTF

J gene: TRBJ2-5
clone size: medium-sized
D gene: TRBD2
V gene: TRBV29-1
CDR3 DNA: TGCAGCGTTGATCAGACTAGCGGGAGGGGAGAGACCCAGTACTTC
CDR3 protein: CSVDQTSGRGETQYF

J gene: TRBJ2-7
clone size: NA
D gene: NA
V gene: TRBV4-1
CDR3 DNA: TGCGCCAGCAGCCAAGGAGTACTCCGAAGGGACATCTCCTCCTACGAGCAGTACTTC
CDR3 protein: CASSQGVLRRDISSYEQYF

J gene: TRBJ2-7
clone size: once
D gene: NA
V gene: TRBV20-1
CDR3 DNA: TGCAGTGCTAGAGGTTTAACGGATGTCTACGAGCAGTACTTC
CDR3 protein: CSARGLTDVYEQYF